The sequence of this T cell receptor (beta chain) was determined in a study of cytomegalovirus exposure and HLA in healthy donors. With 60 Vbeta and 13 Jbeta primers, the PCR was carried out. Clones were read by immunoSEQ multiplex PCR, and TCRdb kept only the in-frame ones, dropping some. Of approximately 200,000 clones listed, 60% to 85% are singletons. General study points: Immune exposure data for these donors was limited to CMV serostatus. Altogether, about 160 TCR beta chains were recorded as cytomegalovirus-associated.

The CDR3 consists of 10 residues. Germline assignment: CDR1 DFQATT and CDR2 SNEGSKA (reference sequence). To note about this clone: Its antigen is unknown.

The clonotype comes from a man aged 40-55 years in good health and CMV-seronegative. The sequencing input was PBMCs. The chain carries TRBV20-1 and TRBJ1-1; tentatively, D is TRBD1 (5 bases). CDR3 residues: CSVSGFEAFF. In DNA, the CDR3 is TGCAGCGTATCAGGGTTCGAAGCTTTCTTT.